The 25 T cell receptor beta chains below were found in one sample sequenced in a study of blood T cell repertoires in COVID-19. Data came from immunoSEQ multiplex PCR; TCRdb stores just in-frame clones and leaves some out. This table has about 220,000 clones, approximately 85% appearing once. The sequencing input was peripheral blood. All receptors come from a woman in her 70s with COVID-19, enrolled during active disease.

This clone has a single count. The chain couples TRBV5-4 to TRBJ2-7; D possibly corresponds to TRBD2 (6 bases). Germline values: CDR1 SGHNT, CDR2 YYREEE (reference sequence). This CDR3 spans 14 amino acids. V was clipped by 4 bases and J by 6 bases, with 17 bases between them. For the CDR3, the DNA is TGTGCCAGCAGCCGAGCCCGACTAGTTGGCGAGCAGTACTTC. Translated: CASSRARLVGEQYF.

The CDR3 coding sequence is TGTGCCACCAGCAGCGATGACAGCGGGTGGTACTATGGCTACACCTTC. It is translated as CATSSDDSGWYYGYTF. The gene calls are TRBV15 and TRBJ1-2; weak D call: TRBD1 (5 bases). With 3 bases removed from V and 3 bases from J, the gap between germline ends came to 17 bases. Germline V CDR1 and CDR2: LNHNV, YYDKDF (reference sequence). The CDR3 runs to 16 residues.

The V gene is TRBV30, the J gene TRBJ2-7; 9 bases match TRBD1. The CDR3 contains 14 residues. V lost 5 bases to trimming and J lost 3 bases; unmatched junction nucleotides: 8. Germline V gene sequence: CDR1 GTSNPN, CDR2 SVGIG (reference sequence). CDR3 residues: CAWVPPGQGYEQYF. The CDR3 nucleotides are TGTGCCTGGGTTCCTCCGGGACAGGGCTACGAGCAGTACTTC. Combining the CDR3 with reference TRBV30 and TRBJ2-7 gives the whole variable domain SQTIHQWPATLVQPVGSPLSLECTVEGTSNPNLYWYRQAAGRGLQLLFYSVGIGQISSEVPQNLSASRPQDRQFILSSKKLLLSDSGFYLCAWVPPGQGYEQYFGPGTRLTVT.

This CDR3 is CASSPRRNSYEQYF. The CDR3 region has the DNA TGTGCCAGCAGTCCCCGGCGGAACTCCTACGAGCAGTACTTC. This chain links TRBV27 with TRBJ2-7; D gene unclear. There are 14 residues in the CDR3. CDR1 and CDR2 from the germline V gene are MNHEY and SMNVEV (reference sequence). Trimming pared 5 bases from V and 0 bases from J, leaving 11 bases between.

The chain joins TRBV7-6 to TRBJ1-6, with a possible D match to TRBD1 (6 bases). The CDR3 consists of 17 residues. Per germline, CDR1 SGHVS and CDR2 FNYEAQ. The ends were cut back, 5 bases at V and 8 bases at J, with 22 bases in the middle. DNA of the CDR3: TGTGCCAGCAGCAAGGACGGGACTATAAGGGGGGATTCACCCCTCCACTTT. This codes for CASSKDGTIRGDSPLHF.

The CDR3 nucleotides read TGTGCCAGCAGCTCCCGACAGACAATGAACACTGAAGCTTTCTTT. Translation gives CASSSRQTMNTEAFF. The J gene is TRBJ1-1, the V gene TRBV11-3; D might be TRBD1 (5 bases). CDR1 and CDR2 (germline): SGHNT, YENEEA. Trimming removed 4 bases from V and 0 bases from J, with 12 bases in between. CDR3 length equals 15 residues.

In this sample, this clone turned up once. The chain recombines TRBV7-2 with TRBJ2-2; unclear D gene. The CDR3 consists of 14 residues. Trimming shortened V by 11 bases and J by 4 bases, and 17 bases separated the two germline ends. Germline loops: CDR1 SGHTA, CDR2 FQGNSA. CDR3 DNA: TGTGCCTCCGCAGAGGTCGGGTTCACCGGGGAGCTGTTTTTT. Residues: CASAEVGFTGELFF.

The chain carries TRBV7-9 and TRBJ1-1; D call uncertain. Trimming removed 4 bases at V and 3 bases at J, with 9 bases between. The length of the CDR3 is 13 residues. Germline CDR1 and CDR2: SEHNR and FQNEAQ (reference sequence). The CDR3 spells CASSYSTYTEAFF. The DNA of the CDR3 is TGTGCCAGCAGCTACAGCACCTACACTGAAGCTTTCTTT.

The V gene is TRBV10-3, the J gene TRBJ2-7, with TRBD1 matching 8 bases. From germline, CDR1 is ENHRY and CDR2 SYGVKD. The CDR3 extends over 13 amino acids. Trimming cost V 3 bases and J 6 bases; bases outside gene matches: 4. CDR3 DNA sequence: TGTGCCATCAGTGATGGCAGGGGGCGCGAGCAGTACTTC. It is translated as CAISDGRGREQYF.

The chain carries TRBV6-5 and TRBJ1-2, with D perhaps TRBD1 (5 bases). CDR3 length: 13 amino acids. CDR1 and CDR2 (germline): MNHEY, SVGAGI. Trimming took off 6 bases at V and 7 bases at J, with 15 bases between the two ends. The CDR3 protein is CASSPRDTGGYTF. CDR3 DNA: TGTGCCAGCAGCCCCAGGGATACGGGTGGCTACACCTTC.

The chain is built from TRBV10-3 and TRBJ1-6; 7 nucleotides match TRBD1. V dropped 8 bases and J dropped 6; count of bases not matched to a gene: 7. The CDR3 extends over 14 amino acids. CDR1 and CDR2 (germline): ENHRY, SYGVKD. The CDR3, as DNA: TGTGCCATCGGCGACAGGGTGGGTAATTCACCCCTCCACTTT. Amino acid sequence: CAIGDRVGNSPLHF.

V gene TRBV7-2 combines with J gene TRBJ2-5; TRBD2 agrees at 11 bases. After removal of 4 bases from V and 3 bases from J, the junction contained 1 base not matched to a gene. Germline assignment: CDR1 SGHTA and CDR2 FQGNSA. CDR3 size: 14 residues. CDR3 DNA: TGTGCCAGCAGCTCGGGACTAGCGGAAGAGACCCAGTACTTC. Translated, it gives CASSSGLAEETQYF.

The V and J genes are TRBV5-1 and TRBJ2-1; a weak D match, TRBD1 (5 bases). Germline V gene lookup returns CDR1 SGHRS and CDR2 YFSETQ. The CDR3 extends over 14 amino acids. Trimming removed 0 bases from V and 14 bases from J, with 18 bases in between. The CDR3 loop reads CASSLALPQGVEFF. CDR3 in DNA: TGCGCCAGCAGCTTGGCCTTACCTCAAGGGGTGGAGTTCTTC.

This clone appeared a few times. The chain links TRBV2 to TRBJ1-5, with no clear D. Trimming shortened V by 1 base and J by 5 bases, and 9 bases separated the two germline ends. This CDR3 region has 14 residues. Germline V gene lookup returns CDR1 SNHLY and CDR2 FYNNEI. CDR3 sequence (DNA): TGTGCCAGCAGTGAAGAGAACCGGTATCAGCCCCAGCATTTT. This encodes CASSEENRYQPQHF.

For this clone: Other DNA sequences within the sample encode an identical CDR3. The genes are TRBV15 and TRBJ2-7; D might be TRBD1 (5 bases). This CDR3 is built from 13 residues. Germline CDR1 is LNHNV and CDR2 is YYDKDF (reference sequence). The V end was cut by 0 bases, the J end by 3 bases, with 6 bases between. Written as DNA, the CDR3 is TGTGCCACCAGCAGAGATAGGGGCTACGAGCAGTACTTC. Translating it yields CATSRDRGYEQYF. The full variable domain, in which reference TRBV15 and TRBJ2-7 provide the parts outside the CDR3, is DAMVIQNPRYQVTQFGKPVTLSCSQTLNHNVMYWYQQKSSQAPKLLFHYYDKDFNNEADTPDNFQSRRPNTSFCFLDIRSPGLGDTAMYLCATSRDRGYEQYFGPGTRLTVT.

The gene calls are TRBV2 and TRBJ2-2; maybe TRBD1 (5 bases). Germline V CDR1 and CDR2: SNHLY, FYNNEI. V lost 7 bases and J lost 1, with 10 bases in between. This CDR3 is 14 amino acids long. The CDR3 spells CASIRQGNTGELFF. The CDR3 nucleotides read TGTGCCAGCATTAGGCAGGGGAACACCGGGGAGCTGTTTTTT.

This sequence joins TRBV6-5 and TRBJ1-1, with a possible D match to TRBD1 (6 bases). The CDR3 extends over 16 amino acids. Germline CDR1 is MNHEY and CDR2 is SVGAGI. V shed 3 bases and J shed 0 bases, with 14 bases lying between them. The CDR3 DNA is TGTGCCAGCAGTTATTCACAACAGGGTCTGAACACTGAAGCTTTCTTT. It encodes CASSYSQQGLNTEAFF.

The gene calls are TRBV4-2 and TRBJ2-1; possible D gene TRBD2, 6 bases. The CDR3 loop spans 17 amino acids. The V gene's germline CDR1 is LGHNA and CDR2 YNFKEQ. Trimming cost V 1 base and J 1 base, with 14 bases left between them. Here the CDR3 reads CASSQGLGLASYNEQFF. CDR3 DNA sequence: TGTGCCAGCAGCCAAGGCTTGGGTCTAGCGTCCTACAATGAGCAGTTCTTC.

The rearrangement uses TRBV5-1 and TRBJ1-4; no firm D call. The germline V and J ends were trimmed by 0 bases and 7 bases, with 4 bases remaining between them. Per the germline V gene, CDR1 is SGHRS and CDR2 is YFSETQ. CDR3 length: 12 residues. DNA of the CDR3: TGCGCCAGCAGCTTGGAAGCTGAAAAACTGTTTTTT. Translating it yields CASSLEAEKLFF.

The table lists this clone with a count of one. This chain connects TRBV19 to TRBJ1-4; TRBD1 agrees at 10 bases. V dropped 7 bases and J dropped 7; count of bases not matched to a gene: 9. CDR3 size: 15 residues. Germline V lookup: CDR1 LNHDA, CDR2 SQIVND (reference sequence). In DNA, the CDR3 is TGTGCCAGTAATCCGGGACAGGGGAATTCTGAAAAACTGTTTTTT. This gives the protein CASNPGQGNSEKLFF.

The gene calls are TRBV6-2 or TRBV6-3 and TRBJ2-2; D remains ambiguous. Looked up from germline, CDR1 is MNHEY and CDR2 is SVGEGT. Trimming removed 4 bases at V and 6 bases at J, with 15 bases between. This CDR3 has 15 amino acids. The CDR3: CASSFSRREPGELFF. For the CDR3, the DNA is TGTGCCAGCAGTTTTTCGCGGCGCGAGCCCGGGGAGCTGTTTTTT.

CDR3: CASSPPPSSGNTIYF. In DNA form, the CDR3 reads TGTGCCAGCAGTCCCCCCCCGAGCTCTGGAAACACCATATATTTT. J is TRBJ1-3 and V is TRBV6-6; D remains ambiguous. Germline V lookup: CDR1 MNHNY, CDR2 SVGAGI (reference sequence). Trimming cost V 5 bases and J 0 bases, with 11 bases left between them. The CDR3 consists of 15 residues.

The V gene is TRBV10-3, the J gene TRBJ2-1, with TRBD2 matching 9 bases. Per the germline V gene, CDR1 is ENHRY and CDR2 is SYGVKD. This CDR3 region has 17 residues. V dropped 3 bases and J dropped 7; count of bases not matched to a gene: 13. CDR3 in DNA: TGTGCCATCAGTGAAGGTCGGGGCGGGAGGGCCGTTAATGAGCAGTTCTTC. It yields the protein CAISEGRGGRAVNEQFF.

This clone was seen only once. The chain uses TRBV25-1 and TRBJ2-3; 8 nucleotides match TRBD2. V trimming: 2 bases; J trimming: 12 bases; junction bases outside the gene matches: 7. The CDR3 loop spans 13 amino acids. Germline CDR1 and CDR2: MGHDK and SYGVNS. CDR3 coding DNA: TGTGCCAGCAGTGAAGGGGGTAGCGGGATACAGTATTTT. Its protein product is CASSEGGSGIQYF.

This clone was counted once. V and J are TRBV29-1 and TRBJ2-7; 8 bases align to TRBD1. Germline V CDR1 and CDR2: SQVTM, ANQGSEA. J gave up 3 bases and V 4 bases, and 8 bases lay outside the gene matches. The CDR3 sequence is 14 residues long. The CDR3 is CSVASAGGIYEQYF. The CDR3 nucleotides are TGCAGCGTTGCGTCGGCAGGGGGCATCTACGAGCAGTACTTC.